Sequencing of this TCR beta chain was carried out in a study of blood T cell repertoires in COVID-19. Whole-study context: Spain, Italy and the United States supplied samples that represented acute and convalescent COVID-19. Sources were T cells, B-cell-depleted T cells, or PBMCs; the material itself was cDNA or gDNA.

Measured with immunoSEQ multiplex PCR; TCRdb has only the in-frame clones, and not every one. The sample holds roughly 200,000 clones; over 75% are singletons and the top ten take approximately 3%. This receptor was taken from an elderly woman with active or convalescent COVID-19. The sample consisted of peripheral blood.

CDR3 region: CASSLVQGAGETQYF. The CDR3 DNA follows: TGCGCCAGCAGCTTGGTTCAGGGGGCCGGGGAGACCCAGTACTTC. The chain recombines TRBV5-1 with TRBJ2-5, with 8 bases matching TRBD1. Trimming removed 0 bases from V and 5 bases from J; junction bases left unmatched: 6. Germline V gene lookup returns CDR1 SGHRS and CDR2 YFSETQ. CDR3 size: 15 residues.